A selection of T cell receptor beta chains follows, all from one sample in a study of blood T cell repertoires in COVID-19. TCRdb's table, derived via immunoSEQ multiplex PCR, lists solely in-frame clones and lacks some. The sample lists hundreds of thousands of clones, over 70% occurring once. Material for sequencing was peripheral blood. The origin of the receptors is a man of 80 years or more with acute or convalescent COVID-19. CDR3s include the opening cysteine and the closing phenylalanine or tryptophan. A D gene is named only where the DNA matches it firmly. A clone size is listed for some rows: how often the clone was seen (once, few, many), or a class if it is expanded.

D gene: TRBD1; J gene: TRBJ1-3; clone size: -; V gene: TRBV28; CDR3 protein: CASSLRRTGRAKTIYF; CDR3 DNA: TGTGCCAGCAGTTTAAGACGGACAGGGAGGGCTAAGACCATATATTTT
D gene: TRBD1; J gene: TRBJ1-5; clone size: -; V gene: TRBV2; CDR3 protein: CASSRQGSNQPQHF; CDR3 DNA: TGTGCCAGCAGTAGACAGGGAAGCAATCAGCCCCAGCATTTT
D gene: -; J gene: TRBJ2-7; clone size: once; V gene: TRBV25-1; CDR3 protein: CASSEYGGPGSSYEQYF; CDR3 DNA: TGTGCCAGCAGTGAATATGGAGGCCCGGGGAGCTCCTACGAGCAGTACTTC
D gene: TRBD1; J gene: TRBJ2-7; clone size: -; V gene: TRBV12-3/TRBV12-4; CDR3 protein: CASTGQGLEQYF; CDR3 DNA: TGTGCCAGTACCGGACAGGGCTTAGAGCAGTACTTC
D gene: -; J gene: TRBJ1-1; clone size: -; V gene: TRBV4-1; CDR3 protein: CASSQGGRPNTEAFF; CDR3 DNA: TGCGCCAGCAGCCAAGGGGGCAGGCCGAACACTGAAGCTTTCTTT
D gene: -; J gene: TRBJ2-3; clone size: -; V gene: TRBV5-1; CDR3 protein: CASSLWGDTDTQYF; CDR3 DNA: TGCGCCAGCAGCTTGTGGGGAGACACAGATACGCAGTATTTT
D gene: -; J gene: TRBJ2-2; clone size: -; V gene: TRBV3-1/TRBV3-2; CDR3 protein: CASSQGQNTGELFF; CDR3 DNA: TGTGCCAGCAGCCAGGGACAGAACACCGGGGAGCTGTTTTTT
D gene: TRBD1; J gene: TRBJ1-5; clone size: once; V gene: TRBV19; CDR3 protein: CASRRTGQGQPQHF; CDR3 DNA: TGTGCCAGTAGGAGGACAGGGCAGGGGCAGCCCCAGCATTTT
D gene: TRBD2; J gene: TRBJ2-2; clone size: -; V gene: TRBV18; CDR3 protein: CASSPGGDTGELFF; CDR3 DNA: TGTGCCAGCTCACCAGGGGGGGACACCGGGGAGCTGTTTTTT
D gene: -; J gene: TRBJ1-5; clone size: once; V gene: TRBV28; CDR3 protein: CASSVQPQHF; CDR3 DNA: TGTGCCAGCAGCGTCCAGCCCCAGCATTTT
D gene: -; J gene: TRBJ1-4; clone size: -; V gene: TRBV5-1; CDR3 protein: CASSLDAGLDEKLFF; CDR3 DNA: TGCGCCAGCAGCTTGGATGCAGGGCTGGATGAAAAACTGTTTTTT
D gene: TRBD1; J gene: TRBJ2-7; clone size: -; V gene: TRBV28; CDR3 protein: CASSLGTGAYEQYF; CDR3 DNA: TGTGCCAGCAGTTTGGGGACAGGGGCCTACGAGCAGTACTTC
D gene: -; J gene: TRBJ2-3; clone size: -; V gene: TRBV6-4; CDR3 protein: CASSDRSSTDTQYF; CDR3 DNA: TGTGCCAGCAGTGACAGGAGCAGCACAGATACGCAGTATTTT
D gene: TRBD2; J gene: TRBJ2-5; clone size: -; V gene: TRBV3-1/TRBV3-2; CDR3 protein: CASSLSGGRQETQYF; CDR3 DNA: TGTGCCAGCAGCCTTAGCGGGGGACGCCAAGAGACCCAGTACTTC
D gene: -; J gene: TRBJ1-6; clone size: -; V gene: TRBV6-1; CDR3 protein: CASSEFRVEHRVNSPLHF; CDR3 DNA: TGTGCCAGCAGTGAATTTAGAGTCGAGCACAGGGTCAATTCACCCCTCCACTTT
D gene: TRBD1; J gene: TRBJ2-3; clone size: -; V gene: TRBV19; CDR3 protein: CASSIRTGETDTQYF; CDR3 DNA: TGTGCCAGTAGTATCAGGACAGGGGAGACAGATACGCAGTATTTT
D gene: -; J gene: TRBJ2-7; clone size: few; V gene: TRBV2; CDR3 protein: CASSEGVYYEQYF; CDR3 DNA: TGTGCCAGCAGTGAAGGAGTATACTACGAGCAGTACTTC
D gene: TRBD1; J gene: TRBJ2-1; clone size: few; V gene: TRBV5-4; CDR3 protein: CASSLVQGAYNEQFF; CDR3 DNA: TGTGCCAGCAGCTTGGTTCAGGGGGCCTACAATGAGCAGTTCTTC
D gene: TRBD2; J gene: TRBJ2-5; clone size: -; V gene: TRBV11-3; CDR3 protein: CASSLGLASRETQYF; CDR3 DNA: TGTGCCAGCAGCCTAGGACTAGCATCCCGAGAGACCCAGTACTTC
D gene: -; J gene: TRBJ2-1; clone size: few; V gene: TRBV5-4; CDR3 protein: CASSKGQYNEQFF; CDR3 DNA: TGTGCCAGCAGCAAGGGACAATACAATGAGCAGTTCTTC
D gene: -; J gene: TRBJ2-1; clone size: -; V gene: TRBV2; CDR3 protein: CASSGTNPNEQFF; CDR3 DNA: TGTGCCAGCAGTGGGACTAACCCCAATGAGCAGTTCTTC
D gene: TRBD2; J gene: TRBJ2-5; clone size: -; V gene: TRBV28; CDR3 protein: CASSRASGGAGTQYF; CDR3 DNA: TGTGCCAGCTCCAGGGCTAGCGGGGGGGCCGGGACCCAGTACTTC
D gene: TRBD1; J gene: TRBJ1-3; clone size: -; V gene: TRBV18; CDR3 protein: CASLLTGGDSGNTIYF; CDR3 DNA: TGTGCCAGCTTGCTAACAGGGGGAGACTCTGGAAACACCATATATTTT
D gene: TRBD1; J gene: TRBJ1-4; clone size: -; V gene: TRBV7-2; CDR3 protein: CASSLNRGLVEKLFF; CDR3 DNA: TGTGCCAGCAGCTTGAACAGGGGGCTTGTTGAAAAACTGTTTTTT
D gene: -; J gene: TRBJ2-5; clone size: -; V gene: TRBV3-1/TRBV3-2; CDR3 protein: CASSQDLPGQETQYF; CDR3 DNA: TGTGCCAGCAGCCAAGATCTTCCAGGCCAAGAGACCCAGTACTTC
D gene: TRBD2; J gene: TRBJ2-1; clone size: -; V gene: TRBV4-1; CDR3 protein: CASSTTSGTVGEQFF; CDR3 DNA: TGCGCCAGCAGTACGACTAGCGGGACGGTAGGTGAGCAGTTCTTC
D gene: TRBD1; J gene: TRBJ1-1; clone size: -; V gene: TRBV12-3/TRBV12-4; CDR3 protein: CASSEDRGEAFF; CDR3 DNA: TGTGCCAGCAGTGAAGACAGGGGCGAAGCTTTCTTT
D gene: -; J gene: TRBJ1-6; clone size: -; V gene: TRBV2; CDR3 protein: CASSVLQNNSPLHF; CDR3 DNA: TGTGCCAGCAGTGTATTACAGAATAATTCACCCCTCCACTTT
D gene: -; J gene: TRBJ1-4; clone size: -; V gene: TRBV6-1; CDR3 protein: CASSEGGRGWREKLFF; CDR3 DNA: TGTGCCAGCAGTGAAGGAGGTCGGGGGTGGCGTGAAAAACTGTTTTTT
D gene: TRBD1; J gene: TRBJ1-5; clone size: -; V gene: TRBV11-2; CDR3 protein: CASSKTGYNQPQHF; CDR3 DNA: TGTGCCAGCAGCAAGACAGGGTACAATCAGCCCCAGCATTTT
D gene: -; J gene: TRBJ2-6; clone size: -; V gene: TRBV5-6; CDR3 protein: CASSKKDGSSGANVLTF; CDR3 DNA: TGTGCCAGCAGCAAAAAGGACGGGAGCTCTGGGGCCAACGTCCTGACTTTC
D gene: -; J gene: TRBJ2-3; clone size: once; V gene: TRBV7-6; CDR3 protein: CASSLVQAYPGGTPDTQYF; CDR3 DNA: TGTGCCAGCAGCTTAGTGCAGGCGTACCCAGGCGGGACCCCAGATACGCAGTATTTT
D gene: TRBD1; J gene: TRBJ1-1; clone size: -; V gene: TRBV3-1/TRBV3-2; CDR3 protein: CASIPTGAMNTEAFF; CDR3 DNA: TGTGCCAGCATCCCAACAGGGGCAATGAACACTGAAGCTTTCTTT
D gene: -; J gene: TRBJ2-1; clone size: -; V gene: TRBV4-1; CDR3 protein: CASSQAGHREGRIYNEQFF; CDR3 DNA: TGCGCCAGCAGCCAGGCGGGACACAGGGAGGGGCGAATATACAATGAGCAGTTCTTC
D gene: TRBD1; J gene: TRBJ1-2; clone size: -; V gene: TRBV29-1; CDR3 protein: CSAQDRENGYTF; CDR3 DNA: TGCAGCGCCCAGGACAGGGAAAACGGCTACACCTTC
D gene: TRBD1; J gene: TRBJ2-7; clone size: -; V gene: TRBV5-1; CDR3 protein: CASSHGQVGEQYF; CDR3 DNA: TGCGCCAGCAGCCATGGACAGGTAGGCGAGCAGTACTTC
D gene: TRBD2; J gene: TRBJ2-7; clone size: -; V gene: TRBV28; CDR3 protein: CASRAGTNYEQYF; CDR3 DNA: TGTGCCAGCAGGGCCGGGACTAACTACGAGCAGTACTTC
D gene: -; J gene: TRBJ1-3; clone size: -; V gene: TRBV30; CDR3 protein: CAWSGGGALGNTIYF; CDR3 DNA: TGTGCCTGGAGTGGTGGGGGGGCGCTAGGAAACACCATATATTTT
D gene: -; J gene: TRBJ1-1; clone size: -; V gene: TRBV5-4; CDR3 protein: CASSLAGTVNTEAFF; CDR3 DNA: TGTGCCAGCAGCTTGGCAGGAACGGTCAACACTGAAGCTTTCTTT
D gene: TRBD1; J gene: TRBJ2-1; clone size: few; V gene: TRBV5-4; CDR3 protein: CASSPTGGYNNEQFF; CDR3 DNA: TGTGCCAGCAGTCCGACAGGGGGCTATAACAATGAGCAGTTCTTC
D gene: TRBD1; J gene: TRBJ1-3; clone size: -; V gene: TRBV27; CDR3 protein: CASRTGGSGNTIYF; CDR3 DNA: TGTGCCAGCAGGACAGGGGGCTCTGGAAACACCATATATTTT
D gene: TRBD1; J gene: TRBJ1-5; clone size: -; V gene: TRBV10-3; CDR3 protein: CAISEGTGGAGQPQHF; CDR3 DNA: TGTGCCATCAGTGAAGGGACAGGGGGCGCGGGTCAGCCCCAGCATTTT
D gene: TRBD1; J gene: TRBJ1-2; clone size: -; V gene: TRBV18; CDR3 protein: CASSLSTGTGSAYGYTF; CDR3 DNA: TGTGCCAGCTCACTCTCGACCGGGACAGGGTCCGCCTATGGCTACACCTTC
D gene: TRBD2; J gene: TRBJ2-2; clone size: -; V gene: TRBV5-1; CDR3 protein: CASSVTGLAGAGELFF; CDR3 DNA: TGCGCCAGCAGCGTCACGGGACTAGCGGGGGCCGGGGAGCTGTTTTTT
D gene: TRBD1; J gene: TRBJ2-3; clone size: once; V gene: TRBV7-9; CDR3 protein: CASSRWDRDTQYF; CDR3 DNA: TGTGCCAGCAGCAGATGGGACAGGGATACGCAGTATTTT
D gene: -; J gene: TRBJ1-2; clone size: -; V gene: TRBV7-9; CDR3 protein: CASSFVQVTYGYTF; CDR3 DNA: TGTGCCAGCAGCTTCGTACAGGTCACCTATGGCTACACCTTC
D gene: -; J gene: TRBJ2-7; clone size: once; V gene: TRBV18; CDR3 protein: CASSPWRDEQYF; CDR3 DNA: TGTGCCAGCTCACCTTGGAGGGACGAGCAGTACTTC